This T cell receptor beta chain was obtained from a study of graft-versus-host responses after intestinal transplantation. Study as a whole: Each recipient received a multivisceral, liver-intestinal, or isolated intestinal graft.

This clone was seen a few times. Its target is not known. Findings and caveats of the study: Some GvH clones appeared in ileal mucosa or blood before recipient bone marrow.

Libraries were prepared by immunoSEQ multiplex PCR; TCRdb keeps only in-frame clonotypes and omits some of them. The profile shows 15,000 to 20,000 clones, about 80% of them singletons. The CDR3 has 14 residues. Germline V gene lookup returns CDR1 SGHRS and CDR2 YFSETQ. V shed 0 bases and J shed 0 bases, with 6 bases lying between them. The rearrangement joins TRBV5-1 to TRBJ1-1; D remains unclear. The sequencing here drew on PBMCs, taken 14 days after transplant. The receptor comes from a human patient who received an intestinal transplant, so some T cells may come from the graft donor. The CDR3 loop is CASSLGDMNTEAFF. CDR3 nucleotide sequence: TGCGCCAGCAGCTTGGGGGATATGAACACTGAAGCTTTCTTT.